This TCR beta chain was obtained from a study of blood T cell repertoires in COVID-19. Generated by immunoSEQ multiplex PCR, the TCRdb table keeps only in-frame clones and is missing some. This sample has more than 75,000 clones; roughly four fifths occur once, and the top ten carry 13%. The TCR originated in a human donor in a cohort sampled during active COVID-19. The source material was peripheral blood.

CDR3 DNA sequence: TGTGCCATCAGTCCGCGTGGGACAGGGGCGAGCACCGGGGAGCTGTTTTTT. This encodes CAISPRGTGASTGELFF. The chain combines TRBV10-3 with TRBJ2-2, with 10 bases lining up with TRBD1. Losses at the gene ends were 5 bases for V and 4 bases for J; bases not matched to a gene: 10. CDR1 is ENHRY and CDR2 is SYGVKD in the germline V gene. This CDR3 has 17 amino acids.